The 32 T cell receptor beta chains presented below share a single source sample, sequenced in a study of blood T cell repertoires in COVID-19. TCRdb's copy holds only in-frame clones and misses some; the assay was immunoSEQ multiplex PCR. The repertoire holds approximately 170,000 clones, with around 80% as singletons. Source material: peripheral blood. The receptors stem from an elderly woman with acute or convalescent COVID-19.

The CDR3 protein is CSAESAEAFF. DNA of the CDR3: TGCAGTGCTGAGTCGGCTGAAGCTTTCTTT. The rearrangement uses TRBV20-1 and TRBJ1-1; D ambiguous. Looked up from germline, CDR1 is DFQATT and CDR2 is SNEGSKA (reference sequence). The V end was cut by 5 bases, the J end by 6 bases, with 7 bases between. This CDR3 comprises 10 residues.

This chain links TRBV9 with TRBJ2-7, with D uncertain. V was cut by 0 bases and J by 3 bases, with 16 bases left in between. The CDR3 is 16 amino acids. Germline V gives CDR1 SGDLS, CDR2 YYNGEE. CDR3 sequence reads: CASSVGGPAGIYEQYF. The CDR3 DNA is TGTGCCAGCAGCGTAGGAGGCCCAGCCGGAATCTACGAGCAGTACTTC.

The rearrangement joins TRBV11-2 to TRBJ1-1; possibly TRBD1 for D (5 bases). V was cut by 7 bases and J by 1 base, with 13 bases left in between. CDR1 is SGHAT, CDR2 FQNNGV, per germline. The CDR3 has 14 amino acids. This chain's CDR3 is CASKGPGKNTEAFF. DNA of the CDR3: TGTGCCAGCAAGGGGCCCGGCAAGAACACTGAAGCTTTCTTT.

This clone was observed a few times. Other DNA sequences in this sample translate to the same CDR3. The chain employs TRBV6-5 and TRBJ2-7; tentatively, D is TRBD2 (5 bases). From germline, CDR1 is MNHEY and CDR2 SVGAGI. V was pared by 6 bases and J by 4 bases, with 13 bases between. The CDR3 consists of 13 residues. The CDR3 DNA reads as TGTGCCAGCAGCCGCGGGCAGTTTTACGAGCAGTACTTC. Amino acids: CASSRGQFYEQYF.

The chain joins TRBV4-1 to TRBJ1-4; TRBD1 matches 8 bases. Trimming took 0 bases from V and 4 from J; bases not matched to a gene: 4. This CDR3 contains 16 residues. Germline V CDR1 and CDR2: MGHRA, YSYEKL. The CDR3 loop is CASSQDEGQVNEKLFF. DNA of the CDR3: TGCGCCAGCAGCCAAGATGAGGGACAGGTTAATGAAAAACTGTTTTTT.

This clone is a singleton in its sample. CDR3 sequence: CASSVGQGRETQYF. In nucleotides, the CDR3 is TGTGCCAGCAGCGTCGGACAGGGTCGAGAGACCCAGTACTTC. This chain joins TRBV7-9 and TRBJ2-5; TRBD1 aligns across 8 bases. From germline, CDR1 is SEHNR and CDR2 FQNEAQ (reference sequence). The CDR3 runs 14 residues. With V trimmed by 5 bases and J by 4 bases, 6 bases remained unmatched.

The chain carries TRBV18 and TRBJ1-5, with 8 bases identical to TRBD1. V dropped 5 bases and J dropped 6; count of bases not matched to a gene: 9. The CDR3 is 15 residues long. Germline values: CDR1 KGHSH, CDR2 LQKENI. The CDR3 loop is CASSEQGGAIQPQHF. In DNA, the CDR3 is TGTGCCAGCTCAGAACAGGGGGGAGCCATTCAGCCCCAGCATTTT.

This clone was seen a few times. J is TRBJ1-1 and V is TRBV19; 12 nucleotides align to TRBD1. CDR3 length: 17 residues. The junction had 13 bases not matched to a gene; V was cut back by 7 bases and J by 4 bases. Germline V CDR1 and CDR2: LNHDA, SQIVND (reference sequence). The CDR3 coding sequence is TGTGCCAGTACCATCCCGGGACAGGGGGCGGAAGGCACTGAAGCTTTCTTT. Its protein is CASTIPGQGAEGTEAFF.

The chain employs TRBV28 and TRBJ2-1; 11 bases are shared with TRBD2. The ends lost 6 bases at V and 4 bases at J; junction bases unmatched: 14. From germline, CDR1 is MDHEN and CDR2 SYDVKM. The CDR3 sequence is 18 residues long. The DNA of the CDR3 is TGTGCCAGCAGCCCCTCATTGGGTGGACTAGCGGGTTACAATGAGCAGTTCTTC. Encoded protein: CASSPSLGGLAGYNEQFF.

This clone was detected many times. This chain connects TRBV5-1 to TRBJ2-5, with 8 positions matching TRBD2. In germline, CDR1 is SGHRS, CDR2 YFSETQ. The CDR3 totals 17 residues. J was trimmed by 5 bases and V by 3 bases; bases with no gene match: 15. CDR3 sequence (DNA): TGCGCCAGCAGCTCCCTCCCTATGGGCGGGAGGATCGAGACCCAGTACTTC. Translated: CASSSLPMGGRIETQYF.

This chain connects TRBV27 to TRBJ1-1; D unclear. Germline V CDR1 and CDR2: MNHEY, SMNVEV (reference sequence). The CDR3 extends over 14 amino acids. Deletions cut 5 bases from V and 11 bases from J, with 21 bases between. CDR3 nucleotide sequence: TGTGCCAGCAGTACTCCCCTAAGACGGAGGGAGGCTTTCTTT. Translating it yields CASSTPLRRREAFF.

CDR3 sequence reads: CASSFSGSSSYNEQFF. In nucleotides, the CDR3 is TGTGCCAGCAGCTTTAGCGGGTCGAGCTCCTACAATGAGCAGTTCTTC. The V call is TRBV5-5, the J call TRBJ2-1; TRBD2 agrees at 7 bases. The CDR3 is 16 residues long. CDR1 is SGHKS and CDR2 is YYEKEE in the germline V gene (reference sequence). J lost 0 bases, V lost 2 bases, and 5 bases had no gene match.

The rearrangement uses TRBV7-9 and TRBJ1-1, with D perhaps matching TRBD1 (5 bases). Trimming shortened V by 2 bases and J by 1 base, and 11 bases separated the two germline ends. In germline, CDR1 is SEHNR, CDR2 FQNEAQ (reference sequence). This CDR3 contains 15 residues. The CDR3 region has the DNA TGTGCCAGCAGCTTACAGGGAAGACGGAACACTGAAGCTTTCTTT. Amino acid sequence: CASSLQGRRNTEAFF.

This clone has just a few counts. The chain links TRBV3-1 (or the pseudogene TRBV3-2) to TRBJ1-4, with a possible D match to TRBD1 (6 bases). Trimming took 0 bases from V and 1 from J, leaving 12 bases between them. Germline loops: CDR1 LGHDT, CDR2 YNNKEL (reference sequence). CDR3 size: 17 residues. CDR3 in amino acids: CASSQDWGGRTNEKLFF. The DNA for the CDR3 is TGTGCCAGCAGCCAAGACTGGGGGGGCAGAACTAATGAAAAACTGTTTTTT.

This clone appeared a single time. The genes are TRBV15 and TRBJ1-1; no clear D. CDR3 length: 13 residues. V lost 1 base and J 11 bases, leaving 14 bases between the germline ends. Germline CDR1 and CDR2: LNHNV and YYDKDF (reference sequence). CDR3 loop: CATSRVGRERAFF. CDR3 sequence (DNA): TGTGCCACCAGCAGAGTGGGGAGGGAGAGGGCTTTCTTT.

The CDR3 region has the DNA TGCGCCAGCAGCCAAGATGGTAGCGGGAGGATCTACGAGCAGTACTTC. It encodes CASSQDGSGRIYEQYF. The chain links TRBV4-1 to TRBJ2-7; TRBD2 matches 10 bases. Germline lookup yields CDR1 MGHRA and CDR2 YSYEKL. CDR3 size: 16 residues. V trimming: 0 bases; J trimming: 3 bases; junction bases outside the gene matches: 5.

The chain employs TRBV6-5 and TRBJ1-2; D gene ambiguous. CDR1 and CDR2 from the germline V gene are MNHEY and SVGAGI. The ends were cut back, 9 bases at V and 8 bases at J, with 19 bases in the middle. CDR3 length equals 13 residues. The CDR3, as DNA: TGTGCCAGTAAGACGCGGGTGATGGGAGGCTACACCTTC. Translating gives CASKTRVMGGYTF.

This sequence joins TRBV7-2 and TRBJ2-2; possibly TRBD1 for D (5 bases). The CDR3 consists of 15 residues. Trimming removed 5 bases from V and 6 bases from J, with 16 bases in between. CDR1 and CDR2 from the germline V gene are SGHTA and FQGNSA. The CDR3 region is CASSPTPGIAGELFF. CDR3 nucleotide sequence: TGTGCCAGCAGCCCCACGCCAGGGATCGCCGGGGAGCTGTTTTTT. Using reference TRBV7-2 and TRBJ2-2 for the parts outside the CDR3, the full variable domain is GAGVSQSPSNKVTEKGKDVELRCDPISGHTALYWYRQSLGQGLEFLIYFQGNSAPDKSGLPSDRFSAERTGGSVSTLTIQRTQQEDSAVYLCASSPTPGIAGELFFGEGSRLTVL.

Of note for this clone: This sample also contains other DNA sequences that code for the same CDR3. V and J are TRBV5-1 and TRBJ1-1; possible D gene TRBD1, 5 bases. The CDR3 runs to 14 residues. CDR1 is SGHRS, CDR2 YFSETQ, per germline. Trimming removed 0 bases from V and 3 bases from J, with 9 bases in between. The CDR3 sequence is CASSLGQTYTEAFF. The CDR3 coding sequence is TGCGCCAGCAGCTTGGGACAGACTTACACTGAAGCTTTCTTT.

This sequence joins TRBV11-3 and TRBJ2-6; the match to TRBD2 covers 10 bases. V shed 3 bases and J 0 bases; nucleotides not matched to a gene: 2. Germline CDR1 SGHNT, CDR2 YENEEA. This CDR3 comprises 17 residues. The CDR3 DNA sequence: TGTGCCAGCAGCTTGGGACTAGCGAGCTCTGGGGCCAACGTCCTGACTTTC. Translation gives CASSLGLASSGANVLTF.

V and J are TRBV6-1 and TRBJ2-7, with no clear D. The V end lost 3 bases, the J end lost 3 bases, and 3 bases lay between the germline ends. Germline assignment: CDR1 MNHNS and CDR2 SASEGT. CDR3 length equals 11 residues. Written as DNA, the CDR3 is TGTGCCAGCAGTGACAACTACGAGCAGTACTTC. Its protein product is CASSDNYEQYF.

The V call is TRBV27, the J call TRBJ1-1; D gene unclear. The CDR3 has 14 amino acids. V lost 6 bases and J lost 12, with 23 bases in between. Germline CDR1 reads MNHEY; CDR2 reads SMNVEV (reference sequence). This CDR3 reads CASRRPGGNRRTFF. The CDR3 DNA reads TGTGCCAGCAGACGCCCGGGAGGAAATCGGAGGACTTTCTTT.

The CDR3 nucleotides read TGCGCCAGCAGCCAAGATGGCGGGGGAACAGATACGCAGTATTTT. Its translation is CASSQDGGGTDTQYF. This chain connects TRBV4-1 to TRBJ2-3, with 7 bases aligning to TRBD2. The CDR3 runs 15 residues. In germline, CDR1 is MGHRA, CDR2 YSYEKL. V shed 0 bases and J 3 bases; nucleotides not matched to a gene: 3.

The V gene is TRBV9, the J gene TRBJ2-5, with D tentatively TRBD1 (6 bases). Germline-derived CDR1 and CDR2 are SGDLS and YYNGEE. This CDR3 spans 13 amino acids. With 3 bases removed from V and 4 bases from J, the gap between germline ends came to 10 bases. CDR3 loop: CASSEQGLETQYF. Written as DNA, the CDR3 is TGTGCCAGCAGCGAACAGGGTTTAGAGACCCAGTACTTC. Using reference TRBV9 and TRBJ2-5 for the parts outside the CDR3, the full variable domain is DSGVTQTPKHLITATGQRVTLRCSPRSGDLSVYWYQQSLDQGLQFLIQYYNGEERAKGNILERFSAQQFPDLHSELNLSSLELGDSALYFCASSEQGLETQYFGPGTRLLVL.

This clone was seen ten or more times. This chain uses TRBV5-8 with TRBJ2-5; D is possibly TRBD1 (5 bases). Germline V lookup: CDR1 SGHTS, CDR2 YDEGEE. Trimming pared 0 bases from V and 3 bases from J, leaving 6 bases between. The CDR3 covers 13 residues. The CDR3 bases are TGTGCCAGCAGCTTGGGCAGGGAAGAGACCCAGTACTTC. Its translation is CASSLGREETQYF.

The DNA of the CDR3 is TGTGCCAGCAGCCCCTTCGGGGATGGCTACACCTTC. It encodes CASSPFGDGYTF. This chain links TRBV3-1 (or the pseudogene TRBV3-2) with TRBJ1-2; D gene unclear. V was pared by 4 bases and J by 6 bases, with 9 bases between. This CDR3 region has 12 residues. The V gene's germline CDR1 is LGHDT and CDR2 YNNKEL (reference sequence).

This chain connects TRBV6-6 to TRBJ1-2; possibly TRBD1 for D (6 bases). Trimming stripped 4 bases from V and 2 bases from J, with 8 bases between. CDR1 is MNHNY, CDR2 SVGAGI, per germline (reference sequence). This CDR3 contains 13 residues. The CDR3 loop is CASSLTGNYGYTF. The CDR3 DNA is TGTGCCAGCAGTTTGACAGGAAACTATGGCTACACCTTC.

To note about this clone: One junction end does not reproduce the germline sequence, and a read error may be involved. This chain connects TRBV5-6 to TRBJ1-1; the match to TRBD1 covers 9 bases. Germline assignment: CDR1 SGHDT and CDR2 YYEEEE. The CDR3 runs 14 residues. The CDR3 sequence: CASSIGTGNAEAFF. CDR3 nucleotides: TGTGCCAGCAGCATAGGGACAGGGAACGCTGAAGCTTTCTTT.

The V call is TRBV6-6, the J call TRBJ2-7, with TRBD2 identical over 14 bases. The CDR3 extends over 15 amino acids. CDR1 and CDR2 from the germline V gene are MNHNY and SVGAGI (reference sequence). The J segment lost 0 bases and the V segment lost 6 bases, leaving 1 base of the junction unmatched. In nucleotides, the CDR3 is TGTGCCAGCAGGGGGACTAGCGGGAGCTCCTACGAGCAGTACTTC. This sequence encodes CASRGTSGSSYEQYF.

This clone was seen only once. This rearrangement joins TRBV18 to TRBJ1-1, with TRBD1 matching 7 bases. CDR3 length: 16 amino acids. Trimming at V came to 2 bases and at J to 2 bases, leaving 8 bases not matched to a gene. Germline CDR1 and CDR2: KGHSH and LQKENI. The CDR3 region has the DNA TGTGCCAGCTCACCATCGGGACAGCGGCGAAACACTGAAGCTTTCTTT. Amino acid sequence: CASSPSGQRRNTEAFF. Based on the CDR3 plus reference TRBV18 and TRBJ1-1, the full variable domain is NAGVMQNPRHLVRRRGQEARLRCSPMKGHSHVYWYRQLPEEGLKFMVYLQKENIIDESGMPKERFSAEFPKEGPSILRIQQVVRGDSAAYFCASSPSGQRRNTEAFFGQGTRLTVV.

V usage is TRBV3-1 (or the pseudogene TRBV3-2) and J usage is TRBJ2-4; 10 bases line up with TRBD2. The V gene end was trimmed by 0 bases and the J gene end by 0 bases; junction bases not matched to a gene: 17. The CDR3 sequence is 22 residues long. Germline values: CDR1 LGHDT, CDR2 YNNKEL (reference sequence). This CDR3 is CASSQDWKAGGRSALAKNIQYF. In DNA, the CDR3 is TGTGCCAGCAGCCAAGATTGGAAAGCGGGGGGGCGATCCGCCCTAGCCAAAAACATTCAGTACTTC.

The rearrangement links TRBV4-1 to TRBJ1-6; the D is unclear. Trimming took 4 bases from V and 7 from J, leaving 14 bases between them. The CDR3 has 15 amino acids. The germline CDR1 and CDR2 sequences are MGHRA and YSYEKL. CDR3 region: CASSPRDVGNSPLHF. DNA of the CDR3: TGCGCCAGCAGCCCCCGGGATGTGGGGAATTCACCCCTCCACTTT.